The text below deals with one TCR beta chain. The authors' processing: Counts of nucleated cells, estimated from reference gene primer amplification, were obtained. The data were produced by immunoSEQ multiplex PCR, yet TCRdb's version contains in-frame clones alone and is incomplete. V and J calls and clone size are those listed in that table; D and trimming were worked out from the DNA. The sample comprises 140,000 or so clones, 80% to 90% of which are singletons, and approximately 1.5% rests with the top ten. The data derive from a study of blood T cell repertoires in COVID-19. Study as a whole: Samples came from the United States, Italy and Spain, spanning acute and convalescent COVID-19. The cDNA or gDNA used as material had been derived from T cells, B-cell-depleted T cells, or PBMCs.

V lost 3 bases and J 8 bases, leaving 11 bases between the germline ends. CDR1 and CDR2 from the germline V gene are SNHLY and FYNNEI. CDR3 size: 13 residues. The sequencing input was peripheral blood. This chain joins TRBV2 and TRBJ2-1; D is ambiguous. The sequence was collected from a woman between 50 and 59 years old with acute or convalescent COVID-19. CDR3 sequence reads: CASSERPLDEQFF. The CDR3 region has the DNA TGTGCCAGCAGTGAGCGGCCCTTGGATGAGCAGTTCTTC.